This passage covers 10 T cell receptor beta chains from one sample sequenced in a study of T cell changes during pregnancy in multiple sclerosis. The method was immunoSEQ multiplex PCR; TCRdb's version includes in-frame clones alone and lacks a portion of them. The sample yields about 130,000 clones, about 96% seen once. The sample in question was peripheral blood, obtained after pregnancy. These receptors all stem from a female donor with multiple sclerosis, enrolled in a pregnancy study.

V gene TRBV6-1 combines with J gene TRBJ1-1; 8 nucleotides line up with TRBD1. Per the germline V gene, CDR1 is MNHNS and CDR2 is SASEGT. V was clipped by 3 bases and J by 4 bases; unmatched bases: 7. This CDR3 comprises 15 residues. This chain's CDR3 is CASSDRTGWITEAFF. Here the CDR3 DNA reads TGTGCCAGCAGTGATCGGACAGGGTGGATCACTGAAGCTTTCTTT.

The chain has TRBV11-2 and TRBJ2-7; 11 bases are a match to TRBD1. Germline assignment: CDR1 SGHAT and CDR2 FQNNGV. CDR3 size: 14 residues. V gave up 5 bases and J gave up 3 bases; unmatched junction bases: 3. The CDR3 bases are TGTGCCAGCAGCCAGGGACAGGGGGACTACGAGCAGTACTTC. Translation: CASSQGQGDYEQYF.

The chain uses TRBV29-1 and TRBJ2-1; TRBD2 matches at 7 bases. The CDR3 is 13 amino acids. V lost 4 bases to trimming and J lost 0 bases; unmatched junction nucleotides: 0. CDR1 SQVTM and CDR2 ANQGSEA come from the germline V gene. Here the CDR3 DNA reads TGCAGCGTTGGGACTAGCTCCTACAATGAGCAGTTCTTC. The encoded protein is CSVGTSSYNEQFF.

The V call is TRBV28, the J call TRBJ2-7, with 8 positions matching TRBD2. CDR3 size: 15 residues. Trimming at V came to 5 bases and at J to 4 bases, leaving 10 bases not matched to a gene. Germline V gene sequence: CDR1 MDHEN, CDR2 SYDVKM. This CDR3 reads CASSPGGQGTYEQYF. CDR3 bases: TGTGCCAGCAGTCCGGGAGGGCAGGGGACTTACGAGCAGTACTTC.

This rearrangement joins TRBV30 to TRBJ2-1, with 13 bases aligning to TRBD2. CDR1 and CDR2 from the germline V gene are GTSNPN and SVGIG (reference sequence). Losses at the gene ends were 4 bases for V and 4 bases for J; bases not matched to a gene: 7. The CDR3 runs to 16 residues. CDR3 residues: CAWMGTSGMGYNEQFF. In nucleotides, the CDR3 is TGTGCCTGGATGGGGACTAGCGGGATGGGATACAATGAGCAGTTCTTC.

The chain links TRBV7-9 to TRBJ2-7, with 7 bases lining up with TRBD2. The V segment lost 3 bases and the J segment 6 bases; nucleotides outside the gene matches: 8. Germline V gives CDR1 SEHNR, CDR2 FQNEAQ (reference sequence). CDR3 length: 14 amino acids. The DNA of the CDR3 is TGTGCCAGCAGCTTTCGGTCTTGGGGGGGCGAGCAGTACTTC. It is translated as CASSFRSWGGEQYF.

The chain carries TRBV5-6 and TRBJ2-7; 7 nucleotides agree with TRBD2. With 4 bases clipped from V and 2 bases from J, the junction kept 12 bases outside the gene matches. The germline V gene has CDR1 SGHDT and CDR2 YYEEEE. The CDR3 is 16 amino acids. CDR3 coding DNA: TGTGCCAGCAGCGGTAAGCGGGGAGGGCCTCCCTACGAGCAGTACTTC. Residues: CASSGKRGGPPYEQYF.

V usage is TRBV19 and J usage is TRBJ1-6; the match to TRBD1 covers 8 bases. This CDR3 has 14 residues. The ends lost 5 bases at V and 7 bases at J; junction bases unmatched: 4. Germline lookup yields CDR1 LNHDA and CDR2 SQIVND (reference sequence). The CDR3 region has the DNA TGTGCCAGTAGTCGGACAGGGATGAATTCACCCCTCCACTTT. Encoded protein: CASSRTGMNSPLHF.

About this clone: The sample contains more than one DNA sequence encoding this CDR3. CDR3 in DNA: TGTGCCAGCAGTTCTAACACCGGGGAGCTGTTTTTT. It codes for CASSSNTGELFF. The J gene is TRBJ2-2, the V gene TRBV7-9, with D unclear. The germline V gene has CDR1 SEHNR and CDR2 FQNEAQ (reference sequence). Trimming shortened V by 6 bases and J by 2 bases, and 4 bases separated the two germline ends. The CDR3 extends over 12 amino acids. Full variable domain (remainder filled in from reference TRBV7-9 and TRBJ2-2): DTGVSQNPRHKITKRGQNVTFRCDPISEHNRLYWYRQTLGQGPEFLTYFQNEAQLEKSRLLSDRFSAERPKGSFSTLEIQRTEQGDSAMYLCASSSNTGELFFGEGSRLTVL.

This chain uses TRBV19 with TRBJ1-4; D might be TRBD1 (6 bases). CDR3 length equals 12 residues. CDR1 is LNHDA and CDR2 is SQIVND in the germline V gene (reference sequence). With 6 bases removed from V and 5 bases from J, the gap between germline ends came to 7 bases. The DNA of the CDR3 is TGTGCCAGTAGCCAGGGGAATGAAAAACTGTTTTTT. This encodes CASSQGNEKLFF.